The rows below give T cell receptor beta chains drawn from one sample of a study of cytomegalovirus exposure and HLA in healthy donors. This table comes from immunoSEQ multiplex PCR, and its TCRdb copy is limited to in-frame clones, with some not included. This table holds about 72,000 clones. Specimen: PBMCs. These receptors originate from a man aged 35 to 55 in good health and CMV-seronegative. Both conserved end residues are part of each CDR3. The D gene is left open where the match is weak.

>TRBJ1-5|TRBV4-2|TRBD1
CASSRRTGLDQPQHF
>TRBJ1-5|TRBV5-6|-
CARNRFRSQPQHF
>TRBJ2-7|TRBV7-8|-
CASSTVGVQYF
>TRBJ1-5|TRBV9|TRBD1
CASSTGTGAGNQPQHF
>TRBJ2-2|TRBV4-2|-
CASSQVQNTGELFF
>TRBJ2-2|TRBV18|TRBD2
CASSPLTGGNGELFF
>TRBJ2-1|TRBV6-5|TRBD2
CASSYSGLAGTEQFF
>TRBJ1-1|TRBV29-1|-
CSVDEGKGTEAFF
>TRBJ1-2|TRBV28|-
CASSSQGYGYTF
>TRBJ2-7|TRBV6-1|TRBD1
CASSEMPGDRGNYEQYF
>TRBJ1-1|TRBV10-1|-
CASSDSGSTEAFF
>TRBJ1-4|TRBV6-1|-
CASREVRQEVFF
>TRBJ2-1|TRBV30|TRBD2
CAWRRGTSGGAEQFF
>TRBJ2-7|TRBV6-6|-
CASSPGVNEQYF
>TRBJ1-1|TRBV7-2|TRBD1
CASSSLTGDTEAFF
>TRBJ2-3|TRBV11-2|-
CASSLDPEGVADTQYF
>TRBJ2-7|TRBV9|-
CASSVEGRAYEQYF
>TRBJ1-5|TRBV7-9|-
CASSSRDKGNQPQHF
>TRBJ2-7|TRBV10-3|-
CAIGGDSAYEQYF
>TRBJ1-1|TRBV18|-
CASLSSLGGTEAFF
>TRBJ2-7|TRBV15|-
CATSGTSGSYEQYF
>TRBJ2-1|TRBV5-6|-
CASSLATDYNEQFF
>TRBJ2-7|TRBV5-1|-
CASSHTSSYEQYF
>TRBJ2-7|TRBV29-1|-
CSVLLSYEQYF
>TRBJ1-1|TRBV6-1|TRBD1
CASRGQAQNTEAFF
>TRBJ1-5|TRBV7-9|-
CASSLGEGDNQPQHF
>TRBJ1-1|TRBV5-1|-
CASRPPTNDAEAFF
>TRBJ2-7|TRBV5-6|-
CASTQTGGTPEQYF
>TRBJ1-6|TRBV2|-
CASKDGGNSPLHF
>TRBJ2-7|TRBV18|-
CASSPAASGPYEQYF
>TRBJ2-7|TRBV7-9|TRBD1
CASSSGQGRLDEQYF
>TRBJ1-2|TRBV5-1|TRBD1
CASSFAGQGADGYTF
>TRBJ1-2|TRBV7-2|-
CASSGRGSGYGYTF
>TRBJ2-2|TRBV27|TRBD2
CASSFSGGGRTGELFF
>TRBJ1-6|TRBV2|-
CASSVNRPSHNSPLHF
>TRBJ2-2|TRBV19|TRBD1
CASSEQGVTGELFF
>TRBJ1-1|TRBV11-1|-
CASSSGQLPGDTEAFF
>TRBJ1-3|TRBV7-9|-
CASSLGRTTSGNTIYF
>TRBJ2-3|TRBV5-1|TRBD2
CASSLDTGLAGSTDTQYF
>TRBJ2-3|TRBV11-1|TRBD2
CASSLELAPDTQYF
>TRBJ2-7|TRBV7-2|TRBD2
CASRPTSGGAYEQYF
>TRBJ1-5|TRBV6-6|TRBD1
CASSTGGGQPQHF
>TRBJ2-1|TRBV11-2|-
CASSSRKEHYEQFF
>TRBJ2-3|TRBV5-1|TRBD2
CASGSGEGDTQYF
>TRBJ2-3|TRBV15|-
CATSREQITSTDTQYF
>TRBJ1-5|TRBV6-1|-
CASSANPKGDQPQHF
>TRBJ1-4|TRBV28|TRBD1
CASRSGGTNEKLFF
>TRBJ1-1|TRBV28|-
CASGVGGRDTEAFF